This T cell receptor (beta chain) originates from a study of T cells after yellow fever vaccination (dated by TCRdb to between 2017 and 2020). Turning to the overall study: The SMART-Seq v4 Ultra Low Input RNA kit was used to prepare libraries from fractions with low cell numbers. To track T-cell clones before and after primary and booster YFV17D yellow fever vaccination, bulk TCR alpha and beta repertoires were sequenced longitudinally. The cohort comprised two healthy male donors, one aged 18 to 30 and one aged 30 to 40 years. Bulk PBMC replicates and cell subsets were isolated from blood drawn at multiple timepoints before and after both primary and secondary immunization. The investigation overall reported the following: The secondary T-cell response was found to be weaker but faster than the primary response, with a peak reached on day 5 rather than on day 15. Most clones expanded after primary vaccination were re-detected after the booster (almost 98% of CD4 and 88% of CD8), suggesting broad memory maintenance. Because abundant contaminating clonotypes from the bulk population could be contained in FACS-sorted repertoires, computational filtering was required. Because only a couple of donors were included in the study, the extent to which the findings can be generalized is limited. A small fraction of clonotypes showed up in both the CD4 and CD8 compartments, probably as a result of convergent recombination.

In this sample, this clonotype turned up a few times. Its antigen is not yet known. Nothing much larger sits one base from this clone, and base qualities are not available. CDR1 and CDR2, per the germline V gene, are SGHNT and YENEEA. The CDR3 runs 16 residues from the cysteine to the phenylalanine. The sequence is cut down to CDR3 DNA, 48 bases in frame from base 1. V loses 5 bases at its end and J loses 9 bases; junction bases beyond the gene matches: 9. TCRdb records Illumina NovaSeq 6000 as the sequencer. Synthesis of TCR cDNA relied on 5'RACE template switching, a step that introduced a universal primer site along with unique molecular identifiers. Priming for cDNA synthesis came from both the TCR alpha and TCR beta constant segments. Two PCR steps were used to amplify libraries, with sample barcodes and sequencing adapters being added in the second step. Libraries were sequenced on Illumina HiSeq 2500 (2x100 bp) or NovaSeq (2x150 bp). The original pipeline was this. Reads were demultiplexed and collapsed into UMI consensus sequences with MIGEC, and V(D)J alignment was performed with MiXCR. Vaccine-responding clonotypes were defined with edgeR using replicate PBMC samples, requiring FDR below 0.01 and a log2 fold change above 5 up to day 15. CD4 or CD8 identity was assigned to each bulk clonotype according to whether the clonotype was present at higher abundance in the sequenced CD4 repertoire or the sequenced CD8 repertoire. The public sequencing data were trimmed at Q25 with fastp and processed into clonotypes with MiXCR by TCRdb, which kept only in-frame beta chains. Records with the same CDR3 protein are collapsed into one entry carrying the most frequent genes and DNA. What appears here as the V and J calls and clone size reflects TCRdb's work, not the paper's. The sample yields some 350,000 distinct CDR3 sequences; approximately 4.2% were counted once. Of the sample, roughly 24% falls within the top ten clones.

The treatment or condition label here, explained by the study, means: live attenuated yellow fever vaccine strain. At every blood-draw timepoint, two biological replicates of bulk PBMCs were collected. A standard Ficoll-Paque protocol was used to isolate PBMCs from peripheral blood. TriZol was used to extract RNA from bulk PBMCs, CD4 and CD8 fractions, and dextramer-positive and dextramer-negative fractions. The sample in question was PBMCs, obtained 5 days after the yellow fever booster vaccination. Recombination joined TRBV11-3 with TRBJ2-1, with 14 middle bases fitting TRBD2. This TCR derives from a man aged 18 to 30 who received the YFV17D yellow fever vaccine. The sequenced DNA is TGTGCCAGCAGCCCCTGGACTAGCGGGGGGCCGAGTGAGCAGTTCTTC. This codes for CASSPWTSGGPSEQFF.